This is a list of T cell receptor beta chains from one sample in a study of PD-1 blockade in classical Hodgkin lymphoma. Here immunoSEQ multiplex PCR was the method, and the copy in TCRdb shows in-frame clones only, minus some. The sample has some 93,000 clones, under 85% seen once; the top ten hold around 15%. Source: peripheral blood mononuclear cells (PBMCs), taken before the fourth cycle of nivolumab. The receptors come from a human donor with classical Hodgkin lymphoma. Each CDR3 is given with its conserved first and last residue. A D gene is named only where the DNA matches it firmly. Some rows mark clone size as missing; the rest say once, few, many or name a class of expanded clone.

>TRBJ2-2|TRBD1|17|TRBV6-4|.
TGTGCCAGCAGTGCCCCGCCCGGGACAGGGAACACCGGGGAGCTGTTTTTT
CASSAPPGTGNTGELFF
>TRBJ2-7|.|11|TRBV27|.
TGTGCCAGCAGTTTCGGGTCCGAGCAGTACTTC
CASSFGSEQYF
>TRBJ1-2|.|14|TRBV4-3|.
TGCGCCAGCAGCCAGATCCCCGTATTAGATGGCTACACCTTC
CASSQIPVLDGYTF
>TRBJ1-2|.|12|TRBV19|few
TGTGCCAGTAGTATTCCCGGGTATGGCTACACCTTC
CASSIPGYGYTF
>TRBJ1-1|TRBD1|16|TRBV30|many
TGTGCCTGGAGTTCCGGGACAGGGTATGGGAACACTGAAGCTTTCTTT
CAWSSGTGYGNTEAFF
>TRBJ2-7|.|15|TRBV30|.
TGTGCCTGCTACAGTACGGGTGGGCAATCCTACGAGCAGTACTTC
CACYSTGGQSYEQYF
>TRBJ1-5|.|15|TRBV6-5|once
TGTGCCAGCAGTTCCTCTTCTGGGGCCCAACAGCCCCAGCATTTT
CASSSSSGAQQPQHF
>TRBJ1-5|.|15|TRBV19|.
TGTGCCAGTAGCTCGGGCCGAAATAGCAATCAGCCCCAGCATTTT
CASSSGRNSNQPQHF
>TRBJ1-1|.|15|TRBV7-2|.
TGTGCCAGCAGCTTAGGGAGGGCTATGAACACTGAAGCTTTCTTT
CASSLGRAMNTEAFF
>TRBJ2-2|TRBD2|17|TRBV7-2|.
TGTGCCAGCAGCTTAGGGGTACTAGCGGCGAACACCGGGGAGCTGTTTTTT
CASSLGVLAANTGELFF
>TRBJ2-7|.|12|TRBV5-1|.
TGCGCCAGCAGCTTGGCGGACAGCGAGCAGTACTTC
CASSLADSEQYF
>TRBJ2-1|TRBD2|15|TRBV11-3|.
TGTGCCAGCAGCTTAACTAGCGGGAGGTGGGATGAGCAGTTCTTC
CASSLTSGRWDEQFF
>TRBJ2-1|.|15|TRBV6-5|.
TGTGCCAGCAGTATTCCGGGACTGGGGTACACTGAGCAGTTCTTC
CASSIPGLGYTEQFF
>TRBJ2-7|.|14|TRBV7-8|.
TGTGCCAGCAGCTTAGCGCCTCAGGGGTCCGAGCAGTACTTC
CASSLAPQGSEQYF
>TRBJ2-7|TRBD1|14|TRBV19|once
TGTGCCAGTAGTAGAGGACAGGGAAACGGCGAGCAGTACTTC
CASSRGQGNGEQYF
>TRBJ1-1|.|12|TRBV5-1|.
TGCGCCAGCAGCTTGGTTGGGCCCGAAGCTTTCTTT
CASSLVGPEAFF
>TRBJ1-5|TRBD1|15|TRBV2|.
TGTGCCAGCAGGCGGGACAGGGGAAGCAATCAGCCCCAGCATTTT
CASRRDRGSNQPQHF
>TRBJ2-1|.|13|TRBV5-1|.
TGCGCCAGCGGGGAGTCCCCCTACAATGAGCAGTTCTTC
CASGESPYNEQFF
>TRBJ2-7|.|12|TRBV10-3|.
TGTGCCACGGGTGGCAACGGGTACGAGCAGTACTTC
CATGGNGYEQYF
>TRBJ2-3|.|15|TRBV10-3|.
TGTGCCATCAGTGAGTCGGGAACAGGGACAGATACGCAGTATTTT
CAISESGTGTDTQYF
>TRBJ2-3|TRBD1|13|TRBV7-9|.
TGTGCCAGCAGCGGGACAGGGACAGATACGCAGTATTTT
CASSGTGTDTQYF
>TRBJ2-3|.|12|TRBV9|.
TGTGCCAGCGGGCCCAGCACAGATACGCAGTATTTT
CASGPSTDTQYF
>TRBJ2-3|.|16|TRBV27|.
TGTGCCAGCAGTTTATTACTACAGGGAGGCACAGATACGCAGTATTTT
CASSLLLQGGTDTQYF
>TRBJ2-1|TRBD1|13|TRBV5-6|.
TGTGCCAGCAGCCTTGGAGCAGGGGGTGAGCAGTTCTTC
CASSLGAGGEQFF
>TRBJ1-5|.|15|TRBV7-7|few
TGTGCCAGCAGCTCCCCGGGACACCGACAGGAGCCCCAGCATTTT
CASSSPGHRQEPQHF
>TRBJ2-1|TRBD2|16|TRBV6-6|.
TGTGCCAGCAGTTACTCGAGGACTAGCGGGAACAATGAGCAGTTCTTC
CASSYSRTSGNNEQFF
>TRBJ1-2|.|14|TRBV28|.
TGTGCCAGCAATAAAGAGAGGTGGACTTCCGGCTACACCTTC
CASNKERWTSGYTF
>TRBJ2-3|TRBD1|15|TRBV27|.
TGTGCCAGCAGTTTATCGGGGGGCACAGGGGGTACGCAGTATTTT
CASSLSGGTGGTQYF
>TRBJ2-5|.|13|TRBV6-1|.
TGTGCCAGCAATTTGATACCCGAAGAGACCCAGTACTTC
CASNLIPEETQYF
>TRBJ2-2|TRBD2|18|TRBV27|few
TGTGCCAGCACCTCTTGGGGCGGGGGAGGCGGCGGCGCCGGGGAGCTGTTTTTT
CASTSWGGGGGGAGELFF
>TRBJ2-5|TRBD2|16|TRBV5-6|medium-sized
TGTGCCAGCAGCACGGGACTAGGGTCCCAACAAGAGACCCAGTACTTC
CASSTGLGSQQETQYF
>TRBJ2-3|.|15|TRBV19|.
TGTGCCAGTAGTATAGATTTGCTCAGGACAGATACGCAGTATTTT
CASSIDLLRTDTQYF
>TRBJ1-1|.|10|TRBV29-1|few
TGCAGCGTTGTCGGATGGAGAGCTTTCTTT
CSVVGWRAFF
>TRBJ2-2|.|15|TRBV7-8|.
TGTGCCAGCAGCCGGGGAACTAGCAGATTCGGGGAGCTGTTTTTT
CASSRGTSRFGELFF
>TRBJ2-7|.|13|TRBV27|.
TGTGCCAGCATGAACAGGGAACCTTACGAGCAGTACTTC
CASMNREPYEQYF
>TRBJ1-2|.|13|TRBV5-8|.
TGTGCCAGCAGCCCGGGGGGCAACTATGGCTACACCTTC
CASSPGGNYGYTF
>TRBJ1-1|.|15|TRBV7-9|.
TGTGCCAGCAGCTTGGGCAGTCCGCTGAACACTGAAGCTTTCTTT
CASSLGSPLNTEAFF
>TRBJ2-5|TRBD1|16|TRBV5-1|.
TGCGCCAGCAGCCCCGGACAGGGGCCGACCCAAGAGACCCAGTACTTC
CASSPGQGPTQETQYF
>TRBJ1-2|.|14|TRBV5-1|.
TGCGCCAGCAGCCAGGCCGGGACGTGGTATGGCTACACCTTC
CASSQAGTWYGYTF